These T cell receptor beta chains were read from a single sample in a study of naive CD8 T cells in extremely preterm neonates. Measured with immunoSEQ multiplex PCR; TCRdb has only the in-frame clones, and not every one. The sample contains 25,000 or so clones, about 91% of which appear only once. Material for sequencing was naive CD8+ T cells from cord blood. Receptors originate from a boy who was born preterm. Each CDR3 is given with its conserved first and last residue. A D gene is named only where the DNA matches it firmly. Not all rows give a size; the values are once, few, many and, for expanded clones, a class.

size: few
J: TRBJ1-2
V: TRBV19
D: -
DNA: TGTGCCAGTATAGGTGGCTACACCTTC
CDR3: CASIGGYTF

size: -
J: TRBJ2-3
V: TRBV4-1
D: TRBD2
DNA: TGCGCCAGCAGCCGACTAGCGGGGGGGCGCACAGATACGCAGTATTTT
CDR3: CASSRLAGGRTDTQYF

size: -
J: TRBJ2-3
V: TRBV5-1
D: -
DNA: TGCGCCAGCAGCGCGGGCGAAGATACGCAGTATTTT
CDR3: CASSAGEDTQYF

size: -
J: TRBJ2-7
V: TRBV10-2
D: TRBD2
DNA: TGCGCCAGCAGTGAGCGGGGGGGCTACGAGCAGTACTTC
CDR3: CASSERGGYEQYF

size: -
J: TRBJ1-2
V: TRBV6-1
D: -
DNA: TGTGCCAGCAGCCACTCATTACTTGGCTACACCTTC
CDR3: CASSHSLLGYTF

size: -
J: TRBJ1-2
V: TRBV25-1
D: TRBD1
DNA: TGTGCCAGCACAGGGGGCTATGGCTACACCTTC
CDR3: CASTGGYGYTF

size: -
J: TRBJ2-1
V: TRBV4-3
D: TRBD1
DNA: TGCGCCAGCAGCCGGACAGGGGGCTACAATGAGCAGTTCTTC
CDR3: CASSRTGGYNEQFF

size: once
J: TRBJ2-3
V: TRBV9
D: -
DNA: TGTGCCAGCAGCGTAGTGGGACTTAGCACAGATACGCAGTATTTT
CDR3: CASSVVGLSTDTQYF

size: -
J: TRBJ2-5
V: TRBV6-4
D: TRBD1
DNA: TGTGCCAGCAGTGACTCGGGACAGGGGGAGACCCAGTACTTC
CDR3: CASSDSGQGETQYF

size: -
J: TRBJ2-7
V: TRBV4-3
D: TRBD1
DNA: TGCGCCAGCAGCCAAGAGGGACAGGGTTACGAGCAGTACTTC
CDR3: CASSQEGQGYEQYF

size: -
J: TRBJ1-1
V: TRBV23-1
D: -
DNA: TGCGCCAGCAGTCAATCACAGGGGAACACTGAAGCTTTCTTT
CDR3: CASSQSQGNTEAFF

size: few
J: TRBJ1-6
V: TRBV2
D: -
DNA: TGTGCCAGCAGTGACAACTCCTATAATTCACCCCTCCACTTT
CDR3: CASSDNSYNSPLHF

size: few
J: TRBJ2-7
V: TRBV4-3
D: -
DNA: TGCGCCAGCAGCCAAGACACTAGCTCCTACGAGCAGTACTTC
CDR3: CASSQDTSSYEQYF

size: -
J: TRBJ1-1
V: TRBV4-3
D: -
DNA: TGCGCCAGCAGCCAAGACGGTAACACTGAAGCTTTCTTT
CDR3: CASSQDGNTEAFF

size: -
J: TRBJ2-1
V: TRBV9
D: TRBD1
DNA: TGTGCCAGCAGCTCGACAGGGGGCAATGAGCAGTTCTTC
CDR3: CASSSTGGNEQFF

size: -
J: TRBJ1-1
V: TRBV10-3
D: -
DNA: TGTGCCATCATTGGGGACATGAACACTGAAGCTTTCTTT
CDR3: CAIIGDMNTEAFF

size: -
J: TRBJ2-7
V: TRBV4-1
D: -
DNA: TGCGCCAGCAGCCAGGGACTTAACCCCTACGAGCAGTACTTC
CDR3: CASSQGLNPYEQYF

size: -
J: TRBJ2-7
V: TRBV5-1
D: TRBD2
DNA: TGCGCCAGCAGCCCCGGACTAGTCTCCTACGAGCAGTACTTC
CDR3: CASSPGLVSYEQYF

size: once
J: TRBJ2-1
V: TRBV4-3
D: -
DNA: TGCGCCAGCAGCCAGACTAGTAGGGCCTACAATGAGCAGTTCTTC
CDR3: CASSQTSRAYNEQFF

size: -
J: TRBJ2-7
V: TRBV25-1
D: TRBD2
DNA: TGTGCCAGCAGTGGGACTAGCTACGAGCAGTACTTC
CDR3: CASSGTSYEQYF

size: -
J: TRBJ1-5
V: TRBV19
D: -
DNA: TGTGCCAGTAGTACCGGGAATCAGCCCCAGCATTTT
CDR3: CASSTGNQPQHF

size: -
J: TRBJ1-1
V: TRBV7-3
D: -
DNA: TGTGCCAGCAGCTCGGGCACTGAAGCTTTCTTT
CDR3: CASSSGTEAFF

size: -
J: TRBJ1-6
V: TRBV7-4
D: -
DNA: TGTGCCAGCAGCTTTTCTTCAGGGTTAAGCTCCTATAATTCACCCCTCCACTTT
CDR3: CASSFSSGLSSYNSPLHF

size: few
J: TRBJ1-1
V: TRBV12-5
D: -
DNA: TGTGCTAGTGGTTTGGGACAGGAAGCTTTCTTT
CDR3: CASGLGQEAFF

size: -
J: TRBJ2-7
V: TRBV20-1
D: -
DNA: TGCAGTGCTAGAGAATTCTACGAGCAGTACTTC
CDR3: CSAREFYEQYF

size: -
J: TRBJ2-7
V: TRBV29-1
D: TRBD1
DNA: TGCAGCGTTTGGACAGGGGGCTACGAGCAGTACTTC
CDR3: CSVWTGGYEQYF

size: -
J: TRBJ2-2
V: TRBV27
D: TRBD2
DNA: TGTGCCAGCAGTTTTGGGGGGGGCACCGGGGAGCTGTTTTTT
CDR3: CASSFGGGTGELFF

size: -
J: TRBJ1-1
V: TRBV9
D: -
DNA: TGTGCCAGCAGCGTAGTGGACACTGAAGCTTTCTTT
CDR3: CASSVVDTEAFF

size: -
J: TRBJ2-7
V: TRBV7-3
D: TRBD1
DNA: TGTGCCAGCAGCTTGACAGGGGGCTACGAGCAGTACTTC
CDR3: CASSLTGGYEQYF

size: -
J: TRBJ2-2
V: TRBV10-1
D: -
DNA: TGCGCCAGCAGTGTTCCGGGACGTAACACCGGGGAGCTGTTTTTT
CDR3: CASSVPGRNTGELFF

size: once
J: TRBJ2-7
V: TRBV10-3
D: TRBD1
DNA: TGTGCCATCAGTGAGACAGGGGGCTCCTACGAGCAGTACTTC
CDR3: CAISETGGSYEQYF

size: -
J: TRBJ2-5
V: TRBV4-3
D: TRBD1
DNA: TGCGCCAGCAGCCGGGACAGGGGGCAAGAGACCCAGTACTTC
CDR3: CASSRDRGQETQYF

size: -
J: TRBJ2-7
V: TRBV11-2
D: -
DNA: TGTGCCAGCAGCCCTACAGGGAAGTACGAGCAGTACTTC
CDR3: CASSPTGKYEQYF

size: -
J: TRBJ2-7
V: TRBV20-1
D: TRBD2
DNA: TGCAGTGCACTAGCGGGGGGCGAGCAGTACTTC
CDR3: CSALAGGEQYF

size: -
J: TRBJ2-1
V: TRBV14
D: -
DNA: TGTGCCAGCAGCCAAGATCCTATTAGAACGTACAATGAGCAGTTCTTC
CDR3: CASSQDPIRTYNEQFF

size: -
J: TRBJ2-1
V: TRBV19
D: -
DNA: TGTGCCAGTAGTATAGGTGGTAGCGCCTACAATGAGCAGTTCTTC
CDR3: CASSIGGSAYNEQFF

size: -
J: TRBJ1-2
V: TRBV6-1
D: -
DNA: TGTGCCAGCAGGATGATTTATGGCTACACCTTC
CDR3: CASRMIYGYTF

size: -
J: TRBJ2-1
V: TRBV9
D: -
DNA: TGTGCCAGCAGCGTCGGGACATCCTACAATGAGCAGTTCTTC
CDR3: CASSVGTSYNEQFF

size: -
J: TRBJ2-7
V: TRBV19
D: TRBD1
DNA: TGTGCCAGTAGTATAGGGACAGGGTTTTACGAGCAGTACTTC
CDR3: CASSIGTGFYEQYF

size: -
J: TRBJ2-3
V: TRBV29-1
D: TRBD2
DNA: TGCAGCGTTAAGACTAGCGGCACAGATACGCAGTATTTT
CDR3: CSVKTSGTDTQYF

size: -
J: TRBJ2-1
V: TRBV4-1
D: TRBD2
DNA: TGCGCCAGCAGCCAAGATCTAGCGGGGGATGAGCAGTTCTTC
CDR3: CASSQDLAGDEQFF

size: -
J: TRBJ2-2
V: TRBV5-1
D: -
DNA: TGCGCCAGCAGCCGATCCGGGGAGCTGTTTTTT
CDR3: CASSRSGELFF

size: -
J: TRBJ1-2
V: TRBV30
D: -
DNA: TGTGCCTGGAGTAACAATAACTATGGCTACACCTTC
CDR3: CAWSNNNYGYTF

size: once
J: TRBJ1-5
V: TRBV7-8
D: -
DNA: TGTGCCAGCAGCTTAGGGACGGGCCAAAATCAGCCCCAGCATTTT
CDR3: CASSLGTGQNQPQHF

size: -
J: TRBJ2-7
V: TRBV7-9
D: -
DNA: TGTGCCAGCAGCTCCGACAGGTACGAGCAGTACTTC
CDR3: CASSSDRYEQYF

size: -
J: TRBJ2-4
V: TRBV4-1
D: TRBD2
DNA: TGCGCCAGCAGCCAAGGACTAGCGGGGAAAAACATTCAGTACTTC
CDR3: CASSQGLAGKNIQYF

size: -
J: TRBJ2-2
V: TRBV6-5
D: TRBD1
DNA: TGTGCCAGCAGTTACAGGGGGCGCACCGGGGAGCTGTTTTTT
CDR3: CASSYRGRTGELFF

size: -
J: TRBJ2-7
V: TRBV4-2
D: -
DNA: TGTGCCAGCAGCCAAGATGGTTCCTCCTACGAGCAGTACTTC
CDR3: CASSQDGSSYEQYF

size: -
J: TRBJ2-5
V: TRBV4-1
D: TRBD1
DNA: TGCGCCAGCAGCCACCCCGGGACAGAAGAGACCCAGTACTTC
CDR3: CASSHPGTEETQYF

size: -
J: TRBJ1-2
V: TRBV9
D: TRBD1
DNA: TGTGCCAGCAGCTATTGGGACAGGGACTATGGCTACACCTTC
CDR3: CASSYWDRDYGYTF

size: -
J: TRBJ2-1
V: TRBV6-1
D: -
DNA: TGTGCCAGCAGTGAATGGGGGGCAACACAGGATGAGCAGTTCTTC
CDR3: CASSEWGATQDEQFF

size: -
J: TRBJ2-3
V: TRBV9
D: TRBD2
DNA: TGTGCCAGCAGCGTGTCCGGGACTAGCGCAGATACGCAGTATTTT
CDR3: CASSVSGTSADTQYF

size: -
J: TRBJ1-5
V: TRBV5-6
D: TRBD1
DNA: TGTGCCAGCAGCTTGGGACAGGGGAGCAATCAGCCCCAGCATTTT
CDR3: CASSLGQGSNQPQHF

size: few
J: TRBJ1-6
V: TRBV25-1
D: -
DNA: TGTGCCAGCAGTGAAGGGGGGTCACCCCTCCACTTT
CDR3: CASSEGGSPLHF

size: -
J: TRBJ1-5
V: TRBV27
D: TRBD1
DNA: TGTGCCAGCAGTTTCAGGGGGCTTCAGCCCCAGCATTTT
CDR3: CASSFRGLQPQHF

size: -
J: TRBJ2-7
V: TRBV7-9
D: TRBD2
DNA: TGTGCCAGCAGCTTGAATAGCGGGGAGACCTACGAGCAGTACTTC
CDR3: CASSLNSGETYEQYF

size: -
J: TRBJ2-7
V: TRBV19
D: TRBD2
DNA: TGTGCCAGTAGTAGCGGGGGGGCCTACGAGCAGTACTTC
CDR3: CASSSGGAYEQYF

size: -
J: TRBJ1-5
V: TRBV21-1
D: -
DNA: TGTGCCAGCTTGCCCCACGGGATATCGGACAATCAGCCCCAGCATTTT
CDR3: CASLPHGISDNQPQHF

size: -
J: TRBJ2-7
V: TRBV13
D: TRBD2
DNA: TGTGCCAGCAGCTTAGGGACTAGCGGCTACGAGCAGTACTTC
CDR3: CASSLGTSGYEQYF